This T cell receptor beta chain was identified in a study of shared clonotypes between healthy human individuals. Looked up from germline, CDR1 is SGHDT and CDR2 is YYEEEE. The CDR3 is 16 residues long. The V gene end was trimmed by 0 bases and the J gene end by 1 base; junction bases not matched to a gene: 5. Measured with immunoSEQ multiplex PCR; TCRdb has only the in-frame clones, and not every one. The sample has hundreds of thousands of clones, around two thirds seen once. This clone was detected only a few times. The rearrangement uses TRBV5-6 and TRBJ2-5, with 8 bases fitting TRBD2. The origin of this receptor is a woman aged 25 to 39 in good health. Specimen: memory CD4+ T cells sorted from blood. Subset described: CD45RA-negative fraction. CDR3 amino acids: CASSLVAGQPQETQYF. The CDR3 DNA sequence: TGTGCCAGCAGCTTGGTAGCGGGGCAACCCCAAGAGACCCAGTACTTC.